This T cell receptor beta chain is drawn from a study of beta chain features in type 1 diabetes. Study as a whole: Similarity in age, gender and cell yields was seen between patients and healthy donors.

The CDR3 runs to 14 residues. V was pared by 4 bases and J by 6 bases, with 12 bases between. The V gene's germline CDR1 is LNHDA and CDR2 SQIVND (reference sequence). Every isolated RNA sample was fully reverse transcribed, so sequencing captured expressed TCRB transcripts. Assay used: immunoSEQ multiplex PCR; TCRdb lists only in-frame clones, some missing. Seen here are about 370,000 clones, about 15% observed once, and the top ten hold under 0.02%. The sequence was collected from a woman aged 18-29 years in good health. The material sequenced was naive CD4+ T cells from blood. This chain uses TRBV19 with TRBJ2-2, with D possibly being TRBD2 (5 bases). The CDR3 here is CASSTRRGPGELFF. In nucleotides, the CDR3 is TGTGCCAGTAGTACCCGCCGAGGGCCCGGGGAGCTGTTTTTT.